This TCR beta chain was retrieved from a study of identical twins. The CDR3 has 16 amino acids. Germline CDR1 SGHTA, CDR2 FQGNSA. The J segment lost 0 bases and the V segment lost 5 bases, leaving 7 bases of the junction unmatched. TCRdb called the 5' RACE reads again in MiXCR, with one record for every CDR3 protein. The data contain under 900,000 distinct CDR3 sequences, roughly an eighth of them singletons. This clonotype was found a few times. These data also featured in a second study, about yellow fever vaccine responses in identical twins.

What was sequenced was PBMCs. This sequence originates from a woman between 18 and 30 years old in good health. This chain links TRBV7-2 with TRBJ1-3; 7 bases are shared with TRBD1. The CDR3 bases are TGTGCCAGCAGCAGACAGGGACGAAACTCTGGAAACACCATATATTTT. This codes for CASSRQGRNSGNTIYF.